Listed here are 14 T cell receptor beta chains from one sample, sequenced in a study of cytomegalovirus exposure and HLA in healthy donors. Using immunoSEQ multiplex PCR, the repertoire was profiled, and TCRdb retains in-frame clones only, with some absent. The sample shows approximately 220,000 clones, approximately 90% of them seen only once. The specimen was PBMCs. Receptor source: a man younger than 30 in good health and CMV-seronegative.

J is TRBJ2-3 and V is TRBV28; 13 positions agree with TRBD2. This CDR3 region has 14 residues. The junction had 0 bases not matched to a gene; V was cut back by 5 bases and J by 4 bases. Germline V gene data show CDR1 as MDHEN and CDR2 as SYDVKM. The CDR3 region is CASSGLAGADTQYF. CDR3 nucleotide sequence: TGTGCCAGCAGTGGACTAGCGGGGGCAGATACGCAGTATTTT.

The chain couples TRBV19 to TRBJ1-5, with D tentatively TRBD1 (5 bases). V was clipped by 8 bases and J by 2 bases, with 10 bases between them. Germline V gene data show CDR1 as LNHDA and CDR2 as SQIVND (reference sequence). This CDR3 region has 13 residues. The CDR3 protein is CASETVGNQPQHF. The CDR3, as DNA: TGTGCCAGTGAGACAGTGGGCAATCAGCCCCAGCATTTT.

Only a few counts were recorded for this clone. The chain links TRBV5-5 to TRBJ2-7; no clear D gene. Trimming took off 7 bases at V and 0 bases at J, with 14 bases between the two ends. CDR3 length equals 14 residues. Per the germline V gene, CDR1 is SGHKS and CDR2 is YYEKEE (reference sequence). CDR3: CASGFNPSSYEQYF. CDR3 coding DNA: TGTGCCAGCGGATTCAACCCTAGCTCCTACGAGCAGTACTTC.

The chain carries TRBV4-1 and TRBJ1-1, with D perhaps TRBD1 (6 bases). CDR3 length equals 16 residues. V was shortened by 1 base and J by 3 bases, with 15 bases between the two germline ends. CDR1 is MGHRA and CDR2 is YSYEKL in the germline V gene. CDR3 nucleotide sequence: TGCGCCAGCAGCCAAGGGCGTGGCAGGGGAGACACTGAAGCTTTCTTT. The encoded protein is CASSQGRGRGDTEAFF.

This rearrangement joins TRBV19 to TRBJ2-7; D is perhaps TRBD1 (6 bases). CDR1 LNHDA and CDR2 SQIVND come from the germline V gene (reference sequence). The CDR3 length is 13 residues. CDR3 in amino acids: CASSIDQAQGHSV. CDR3 nucleotide sequence: TGTGCCAGTAGTATAGATCAGGCACAGGGCCATTCTGTC.

The rearrangement uses TRBV28 and TRBJ1-4; no clear D gene. The ends were cut back, 5 bases at V and 3 bases at J, with 4 bases in the middle. Germline V gene data show CDR1 as MDHEN and CDR2 as SYDVKM. The CDR3 runs to 12 residues. The CDR3 DNA sequence: TGTGCCAGCAGTCAGGCTAATGAAAAACTGTTTTTT. It yields the protein CASSQANEKLFF. Drawing the rest from reference TRBV28 and TRBJ1-4, the complete variable domain is DVKVTQSSRYLVKRTGEKVFLECVQDMDHENMFWYRQDPGLGLRLIYFSYDVKMKEKGDIPEGYSVSREKKERFSLILESASTNQTSMYLCASSQANEKLFFGSGTQLSVL.

The chain carries TRBV4-1 and TRBJ2-5; the match to TRBD2 covers 10 bases. Germline V gene data show CDR1 as MGHRA and CDR2 as YSYEKL. The CDR3 extends over 17 amino acids. After removal of 1 base from V and 5 bases from J, the junction contained 10 bases not matched to a gene. Here the CDR3 reads CASSQGELAGAWETQYF. The CDR3 DNA reads as TGCGCCAGCAGCCAAGGAGAGCTAGCGGGGGCGTGGGAGACCCAGTACTTC.

The chain is built from TRBV4-3 and TRBJ1-2; 8 bases are shared with TRBD1. Germline V gene sequence: CDR1 LGHNA, CDR2 YSLEER. This CDR3 has 14 residues. V lost 3 bases, J lost 8 bases, and 8 bases stayed unmatched. The CDR3 nucleotides read TGCGCCAGCAGCCACGGGGGGACAGGCGGCGGCTACACCTTC. This sequence encodes CASSHGGTGGGYTF.

The gene calls are TRBV10-3 and TRBJ2-3; 7 nucleotides line up with TRBD2. V shed 4 bases, J shed 6 bases, and the junction held 7 bases outside the gene matches. The V gene's germline CDR1 is ENHRY and CDR2 SYGVKD. This CDR3 contains 14 residues. This CDR3 reads CAISVGGGVDTQYF. In nucleotides, the CDR3 is TGTGCCATCAGTGTTGGCGGGGGTGTCGATACGCAGTATTTT.

This rearrangement joins TRBV27 to TRBJ1-1; D is undetermined. The CDR3 runs to 15 residues. V lost 1 base and J lost 2, with 11 bases in between. Germline CDR1 and CDR2: MNHEY and SMNVEV (reference sequence). The CDR3 DNA follows: TGTGCCAGCAGTTTATTTGCCACATATAACACTGAAGCTTTCTTT. Protein sequence: CASSLFATYNTEAFF.

The V call is TRBV9, the J call TRBJ1-3; D gene unclear. Deletions cut 0 bases from V and 2 bases from J, with 6 bases between. This CDR3 region has 14 residues. Per the germline V gene, CDR1 is SGDLS and CDR2 is YYNGEE. CDR3 residues: CASSVASAGNTIYF. The CDR3 DNA reads as TGTGCCAGCAGCGTAGCTTCAGCTGGAAACACCATATATTTT.

This clone turned up a few times. The chain couples TRBV7-8 to TRBJ1-5; D not certain. Germline V gives CDR1 SGHVS, CDR2 FQNEAQ. V was pared by 2 bases and J by 3 bases, with 11 bases between. This CDR3 spans 15 amino acids. CDR3 DNA: TGTGCCAGCAGCTTAAACCCCAGGTCCAATCAGCCCCAGCATTTT. The encoded protein is CASSLNPRSNQPQHF.

This clone turned up a few times. The gene calls are TRBV5-6 and TRBJ1-2; D may be TRBD1 (5 bases). The ends were cut back, 7 bases at V and 2 bases at J, with 6 bases in the middle. Germline-derived CDR1 and CDR2 are SGHDT and YYEEEE. This CDR3 region has 11 residues. The CDR3 sequence: CASRGNYGYTF. The CDR3 DNA sequence: TGTGCCAGCCGGGGGAACTATGGCTACACCTTC. Full variable domain (rest looked up from reference TRBV5-6 and TRBJ1-2): DAGVTQSPTHLIKTRGQQVTLRCSPKSGHDTVSWYQQALGQGPQFIFQYYEEEERQRGNFPDRFSGHQFPNYSSELNVNALLLGDSALYLCASRGNYGYTFGSGTRLTVV.

V is TRBV5-1 and J is TRBJ1-5; D perhaps matches TRBD1 (5 bases). Trimming stripped 0 bases from V and 0 bases from J, with 7 bases between. The germline V gene has CDR1 SGHRS and CDR2 YFSETQ. The CDR3 extends over 15 amino acids. CDR3 sequence: CASSLGGDSNQPQHF. CDR3 in DNA: TGCGCCAGCAGCTTGGGGGGCGATAGCAATCAGCCCCAGCATTTT. Filled out from reference TRBV5-1 and TRBJ1-5, the complete variable domain reads KAGVTQTPRYLIKTRGQQVTLSCSPISGHRSVSWYQQTPGQGLQFLFEYFSETQRNKGNFPGRFSGRQFSNSRSEMNVSTLELGDSALYLCASSLGGDSNQPQHFGDGTRLSIL.